Following are 11 T cell receptor beta chains from one sample sequenced in a study of blood T cells in healthy people across ages. Primed by a sample-barcoded 5' primer and a J-beta primer mix, a second PCR proceeded for about 7 to 11 cycles. TCRdb redid the calling of the 5' RACE reads with MiXCR, one entry per CDR3 protein. The sample has 1.5 million to 2 million distinct CDR3 sequences; 28% are singletons. The sample comprised blood. The source is a woman between 25 and 40 years old in good health.

There are a few counts of this clonotype. The chain's CDR3 is CASSRDLAPNEQFF. DNA for the CDR3: TGTGCCAGCAGCCGCGATCTAGCGCCCAATGAGCAGTTCTTC. The V call is TRBV7-6, the J call TRBJ2-1, with a weak D call TRBD2 (6 bases). The CDR3 has 14 amino acids. Trimming took off 5 bases at V and 6 bases at J, with 14 bases between the two ends. The germline V gene has CDR1 SGHVS and CDR2 FNYEAQ.

The chain couples TRBV11-2 to TRBJ2-7, with D perhaps TRBD1 (6 bases). Germline CDR1 SGHAT, CDR2 FQNNGV. There are 14 residues in the CDR3. The V end lost 5 bases, the J end lost 2 bases, and 13 bases lay between the germline ends. The CDR3 DNA reads TGTGCCAGCAGCCCGATTGCAGGGGCCTACGAGCAGTACTTC. Its protein product is CASSPIAGAYEQYF.

The V gene is TRBV12-3 or TRBV12-4, the J gene TRBJ1-4; 8 bases are shared with TRBD1. V lost 5 bases, J lost 6 bases, and 5 bases stayed unmatched. The CDR3 runs 14 residues. CDR3: CASSQTGEDEKLFF. CDR3 coding DNA: TGTGCCAGCAGTCAGACAGGGGAAGATGAAAAACTGTTTTTT.

This clonotype was seen more than once but under ten times. The chain employs TRBV4-1 and TRBJ2-1, with 8 positions matching TRBD1. CDR1 and CDR2 (germline): MGHRA, YSYEKL. J was trimmed by 7 bases and V by 6 bases; bases with no gene match: 5. CDR3 length: 13 amino acids. This chain's CDR3 is CASSRTGSNEQFF. CDR3 in DNA: TGCGCCAGCAGTCGGACAGGGTCAAATGAGCAGTTCTTC.

The rearrangement uses TRBV18 and TRBJ2-4; D is undetermined. CDR1 and CDR2 (germline): KGHSH, LQKENI. The CDR3 totals 12 residues. The V gene lost 6 bases and the J gene lost 13 bases, with 16 bases spanning the gap. CDR3 bases: TGTGCCAGCTCCCCCAGCTCCTACGGGCAGTACTTC. This translates into CASSPSSYGQYF. The full variable domain, completed using reference TRBV18 and TRBJ2-4, is NAGVMQNPRHLVRRRGQEARLRCSPMKGHSHVYWYRQLPEEGLKFMVYLQKENIIDESGMPKERFSAEFPKEGPSILRIQQVVRGDSAAYFCASSPSSYGQYFGAGTRLSVL.

This clonotype was counted a few times. V usage is TRBV21-1 and J usage is TRBJ2-3. TRBV21-1 is a recognized pseudogene. This CDR3 has 13 residues. The CDR3 sequence is CASSKVRADTQYF. The CDR3 nucleotides read TGTGCCAGCAGCAAAGTGCGAGCAGATACGCAGTATTTT.

Remarks on this clonotype: Its ends do not fully match the called genes, so a read error is possible. The J gene is TRBJ2-3, the V gene TRBV14; D remains unclear. Germline CDR1 is SGHDN and CDR2 is FVKESK. The CDR3 runs to 13 residues. The CDR3 DNA reads as TGTGCCAGCGGCCAATCACAGAGGGATACGCAGTATTTT. Encoded protein: CASGQSQRDTQYF.

The chain links TRBV5-1 to TRBJ2-1, with D uncertain. The CDR3 spans 11 residues. CDR1 is SGHRS and CDR2 is YFSETQ in the germline V gene. Trimming stripped 2 bases from V and 12 bases from J, with 9 bases between. CDR3 loop: CASSLGRAQFF. The CDR3 DNA reads TGCGCCAGCAGCTTAGGCCGGGCGCAGTTCTTC.

This clonotype was recorded a few times. The chain recombines TRBV5-1 with TRBJ1-4; 9 bases fit TRBD1. The CDR3 covers 15 residues. The germline V gene encodes CDR1 SGHRS and CDR2 YFSETQ. J was trimmed by 6 bases and V by 2 bases; bases with no gene match: 5. CDR3 nucleotides: TGCGCCAGCAGCTTCGGGACAGGGAAGGATGAAAAACTGTTTTTT. It codes for CASSFGTGKDEKLFF.

The V gene is TRBV24-1, the J gene TRBJ1-2; 8 bases match TRBD1. The CDR3 has 14 residues. Germline lookup yields CDR1 KGHDR and CDR2 SFDVKD. The ends lost 4 bases at V and 8 bases at J; junction bases unmatched: 8. The DNA of the CDR3 is TGTGCCACCAGTGACCTTGGGACAGGCGGCGGCTACACCTTC. Translating gives CATSDLGTGGGYTF.

This clonotype was seen only a few times. V usage is TRBV5-5 and J usage is TRBJ1-5; 9 bases map to TRBD1. CDR3 size: 21 residues. Germline values: CDR1 SGHKS, CDR2 YYEKEE (reference sequence). Trimming took 4 bases from V and 0 from J; bases not matched to a gene: 20. CDR3 nucleotide sequence: TGTGCCAGCAGCCCGGGCCCACTTTACCGGGACAGGGTGGGTAGCAATCAGCCCCAGCATTTT. Its translation: CASSPGPLYRDRVGSNQPQHF.